The 30 T cell receptor beta chains below come from one sample, sequenced in a study of cytomegalovirus exposure and HLA in healthy donors. PCR employed 60 Vbeta and 13 Jbeta primers. Sequencing used immunoSEQ multiplex PCR; TCRdb keeps in-frame clones, though not all of them. The repertoire holds about 120,000 clones, with around three quarters as singletons. The sequenced material came from PBMCs. These receptors came from a woman younger than 30 in good health and CMV-seropositive.

The chain joins TRBV6-5 to TRBJ1-5; no clear D. CDR3 length equals 13 residues. The germline V gene has CDR1 MNHEY and CDR2 SVGAGI. Trimming took off 4 bases at V and 4 bases at J, with 8 bases between the two ends. The CDR3 nucleotides read TGTGCCAGCAGTTTCCGGGTGAATCAGCCCCAGCATTTT. Protein: CASSFRVNQPQHF.

The chain has TRBV11-3 and TRBJ2-7; maybe TRBD1 (6 bases). CDR1 SGHNT and CDR2 YENEEA come from the germline V gene. The V and J ends lost 5 bases and 1 base respectively, with 12 bases between them. The CDR3 has 14 residues. The CDR3 reads CASSIPGVSYEQYF. CDR3 sequence (DNA): TGTGCCAGCAGCATACCAGGGGTATCCTACGAGCAGTACTTC.

The chain is built from TRBV5-1 and TRBJ2-5, with 7 bases matching TRBD1. With 4 bases clipped from V and 4 bases from J, the junction kept 4 bases outside the gene matches. This CDR3 spans 13 amino acids. CDR1 is SGHRS and CDR2 is YFSETQ in the germline V gene. The CDR3 DNA is TGCGCCAGCAGCCCAAGGACAGGAGAGACCCAGTACTTC. Its translation is CASSPRTGETQYF.

The chain joins TRBV9 to TRBJ1-2; 12 bases map to TRBD1. The germline gives CDR1 SGDLS, CDR2 YYNGEE. The CDR3 runs 17 residues. Trimming removed 3 bases from V and 4 bases from J; junction bases left unmatched: 10. CDR3 amino acids: CASSGGGTGGAIYGYTF. CDR3 in DNA: TGTGCCAGCAGCGGAGGGGGGACAGGGGGCGCGATCTATGGCTACACCTTC.

This sequence joins TRBV11-2 and TRBJ1-2; possibly TRBD1 for D (5 bases). This CDR3 contains 14 residues. The V end was cut by 7 bases, the J end by 8 bases, with 20 bases between. CDR1 is SGHAT and CDR2 is FQNNGV in the germline V gene. CDR3 DNA: TGTGCCAGCACCGTGCTGGGGGGAGCAGTAGGCTACACCTTC. Its translation is CASTVLGGAVGYTF.

V usage is TRBV7-9 and J usage is TRBJ1-2; weak D call: TRBD1 (5 bases). The CDR3 length is 18 residues. V lost 5 bases, J lost 5 bases, and 27 bases lay in between. Germline V gives CDR1 SEHNR, CDR2 FQNEAQ (reference sequence). CDR3 bases: TGTGCCAGCAGCCGTCCGGACAAGGGATTTTTAATTGGGTATGGCTACACCTTC. It translates to CASSRPDKGFLIGYGYTF.

The table lists this clone with a count of one. The chain uses TRBV19 and TRBJ2-1, with 14 bases identical to TRBD2. The CDR3 length is 18 residues. Germline V lookup: CDR1 LNHDA, CDR2 SQIVND (reference sequence). V shed 2 bases and J 7 bases; nucleotides not matched to a gene: 10. This chain's CDR3 is CASSIRGRGTSGRNEQFF. CDR3 sequence (DNA): TGTGCCAGTAGTATAAGGGGGCGGGGGACTAGCGGGAGAAATGAGCAGTTCTTC. The full variable domain, in which reference TRBV19 and TRBJ2-1 provide the parts outside the CDR3, is DGGITQSPKYLFRKEGQNVTLSCEQNLNHDAMYWYRQDPGQGLRLIYYSQIVNDFQKGDIAEGYSVSREKKESFPLTVTSAQKNPTAFYLCASSIRGRGTSGRNEQFFGPGTRLTVL.

This clone was found once. This chain uses TRBV9 with TRBJ2-2, with TRBD2 matching 10 bases. Germline lookup yields CDR1 SGDLS and CDR2 YYNGEE. The CDR3 is made up of 16 amino acids. V shed 0 bases and J 6 bases; nucleotides not matched to a gene: 5. CDR3 nucleotides: TGTGCCAGCAGCGTAGTCGCTAGCGGGAGTTCCGGGGAGCTGTTTTTT. This encodes CASSVVASGSSGELFF. Variable domain in full (rest from reference TRBV9 and TRBJ2-2): DSGVTQTPKHLITATGQRVTLRCSPRSGDLSVYWYQQSLDQGLQFLIQYYNGEERAKGNILERFSAQQFPDLHSELNLSSLELGDSALYFCASSVVASGSSGELFFGEGSRLTVL.

The chain is built from TRBV15 and TRBJ2-7, with D tentatively TRBD1 (6 bases). Trimming took 0 bases from V and 5 from J, leaving 17 bases between them. CDR3 length: 16 residues. Per the germline V gene, CDR1 is LNHNV and CDR2 is YYDKDF (reference sequence). In DNA, the CDR3 is TGTGCCACCAGCAGAGATCCCGGCACAGGGCTCAACGAGCAGTACTTC. It translates to CATSRDPGTGLNEQYF.

This clone appeared once. This chain connects TRBV5-4 to TRBJ2-5; TRBD2 aligns across 7 bases. The germline V gene encodes CDR1 SGHNT and CDR2 YYREEE (reference sequence). The CDR3 has 12 residues. The J segment lost 4 bases and the V segment lost 9 bases, leaving 6 bases of the junction unmatched. This chain's CDR3 is CATRRESETQYF. The CDR3 DNA follows: TGTGCCACGCGGCGGGAGTCAGAGACCCAGTACTTC.

The chain joins TRBV4-1 to TRBJ2-7, with 7 bases that match TRBD2. From germline, CDR1 is MGHRA and CDR2 YSYEKL. Trimming at V came to 5 bases and at J to 3 bases, leaving 10 bases not matched to a gene. This CDR3 region has 15 residues. The CDR3 region is CASSTRLAGLYEQYF. Written as DNA, the CDR3 is TGCGCCAGCAGCACCCGACTAGCTGGTCTCTACGAGCAGTACTTC.

The chain joins TRBV2 to TRBJ1-4; 11 bases line up with TRBD1. CDR1 SNHLY and CDR2 FYNNEI come from the germline V gene. The CDR3 covers 15 residues. V dropped 6 bases and J dropped 7; count of bases not matched to a gene: 7. CDR3 in DNA: TGTGCCAGCAGAGGGACAGGGGGGATTAGTGAAAAACTGTTTTTT. The encoded protein is CASRGTGGISEKLFF.

This clone appeared a single time. The genes are TRBV25-1 and TRBJ2-1; D perhaps matches TRBD1 (6 bases). CDR1 is MGHDK and CDR2 is SYGVNS in the germline V gene. With 6 bases removed from V and 0 bases from J, the gap between germline ends came to 15 bases. The CDR3 totals 16 residues. The CDR3 DNA reads TGTGCCAGCAGGAAAATCGGACAGAGCTCCTACAATGAGCAGTTCTTC. As protein: CASRKIGQSSYNEQFF.

This chain uses TRBV6-6 with TRBJ1-1; TRBD1 is a possible D gene (6 bases). The CDR3 loop spans 13 amino acids. The germline V gene has CDR1 MNHNY and CDR2 SVGAGI (reference sequence). Trimming removed 0 bases from V and 12 bases from J, with 14 bases in between. The CDR3 bases are TGTGCCAGCAGTTACTCGAGCATTCAGGGGACTTTCTTT. Translating it yields CASSYSSIQGTFF.

This clone has a single count. The chain couples TRBV30 to TRBJ2-7, with TRBD1 matching over 8 bases. Germline CDR1 reads GTSNPN; CDR2 reads SVGIG (reference sequence). CDR3 size: 17 residues. V lost 0 bases, J lost 3 bases, and 13 bases stayed unmatched. The CDR3, as DNA: TGTGCCTGGAGTGTATTTTCCGCAGGGGGCGGTGGCTACGAGCAGTACTTC. Translation gives CAWSVFSAGGGGYEQYF.

This clone showed up just a few times. The chain joins TRBV5-1 to TRBJ1-5; perhaps TRBD1 as D (5 bases). CDR1 is SGHRS and CDR2 is YFSETQ in the germline V gene. The V end was cut by 4 bases, the J end by 3 bases, with 14 bases between. This CDR3 is built from 15 residues. Here the CDR3 reads CASSLGWGDNQPQHF. CDR3 coding DNA: TGCGCCAGCAGCCTCGGGTGGGGCGACAATCAGCCCCAGCATTTT.

V and J are TRBV11-2 and TRBJ1-1; D unresolved. The CDR3 covers 14 residues. With 2 bases removed from V and 11 bases from J, the gap between germline ends came to 18 bases. Per germline, CDR1 SGHAT and CDR2 FQNNGV. CDR3 sequence: CASSLRSEGTGAFF. DNA of the CDR3: TGTGCCAGCAGCTTAAGGTCCGAGGGTACTGGGGCTTTCTTT.

The chain employs TRBV7-6 and TRBJ1-5, with a weak D call TRBD1 (5 bases). The CDR3 sequence is 13 residues long. The germline V gene encodes CDR1 SGHVS and CDR2 FNYEAQ. Trimming took off 1 base at V and 6 bases at J, with 7 bases between the two ends. The CDR3: CASSLGQSQPQHF. The DNA of the CDR3 is TGTGCCAGCAGCTTAGGACAGAGTCAGCCCCAGCATTTT. The variable domain in full, with the rest retrieved from reference TRBV7-6 and TRBJ1-5, is GAGVSQSPRYKVTKRGQDVALRCDPISGHVSLYWYRQALGQGPEFLTYFNYEAQQDKSGLPNDRFSAERPEGSISTLTIQRTEQRDSAMYRCASSLGQSQPQHFGDGTRLSIL.

V gene TRBV6-5 combines with J gene TRBJ2-7, with TRBD1 as a possible D gene (6 bases). Germline loops: CDR1 MNHEY, CDR2 SVGAGI. Trimming removed 1 base at V and 2 bases at J, with 15 bases between. This CDR3 is 16 amino acids long. The CDR3 loop reads CASSYFPAGATYEQYF. The CDR3 coding sequence is TGTGCCAGCAGTTACTTCCCAGCAGGGGCAACCTACGAGCAGTACTTC.

The CDR3 region has the DNA TGTGCCAGCAGTGACGACAGAAAGGTGGCCTACGAGCAGTACTTC. It encodes CASSDDRKVAYEQYF. The genes are TRBV25-1 and TRBJ2-7; D may be TRBD1 (5 bases). The CDR3 has 15 amino acids. Germline V lookup: CDR1 MGHDK, CDR2 SYGVNS. Trimming cost V 3 bases and J 2 bases, with 14 bases left between them.

This chain joins TRBV10-3 and TRBJ2-5; TRBD2 aligns across 13 bases. The J call could be wrong; TRBJ2-7 is a better fit for the DNA end. Per germline, CDR1 ENHRY and CDR2 SYGVKD. This CDR3 region has 17 residues. The CDR3 sequence is CAISERKGTSGRDEQYF. CDR3 nucleotides: TGTGCCATCAGTGAAAGAAAGGGAACTAGCGGGAGGGACGAGCAGTACTTC.

The rearrangement links TRBV30 to TRBJ2-2; D perhaps matches TRBD1 (6 bases). CDR3 length equals 13 residues. Germline lookup yields CDR1 GTSNPN and CDR2 SVGIG (reference sequence). V gave up 4 bases and J gave up 1 base, with 7 bases separating them. CDR3 sequence (DNA): TGTGCCTGGAAGACAGGGAACACCGGGGAGCTGTTTTTT. Protein sequence: CAWKTGNTGELFF.

V is TRBV7-2 and J is TRBJ1-5, with 11 bases identical to TRBD1. CDR1 SGHTA and CDR2 FQGNSA come from the germline V gene. The CDR3 length is 15 residues. V gave up 7 bases and J gave up 6 bases; unmatched junction bases: 8. The CDR3 DNA follows: TGTGCCAGCACCGGGGACAGGGGGATAAGTCAGCCCCAGCATTTT. Translation: CASTGDRGISQPQHF.

This clone was picked up a small number of times. The J gene is TRBJ2-2, the V gene TRBV18; 9 bases match TRBD1. Trimming took 3 bases from V and 1 from J; bases not matched to a gene: 6. This CDR3 comprises 17 residues. Per the germline V gene, CDR1 is KGHSH and CDR2 is LQKENI. The CDR3 loop is CASSPSPGQGNTGELFF. The CDR3 nucleotides are TGTGCCAGCTCACCCAGCCCGGGACAGGGGAACACCGGGGAGCTGTTTTTT.

The chain recombines TRBV27 with TRBJ2-7; D uncertain. This CDR3 is 13 amino acids long. Germline CDR1 and CDR2: MNHEY and SMNVEV (reference sequence). The V end lost 2 bases, the J end lost 2 bases, and 7 bases lay between the germline ends. As DNA, the CDR3 is TGTGCCAGCAGTTTAGGAGCCCCCTACGAGCAGTACTTC. Its translation: CASSLGAPYEQYF.

In its sample, this clone was seen a few times. The chain joins TRBV10-1 to TRBJ1-1; 9 nucleotides match TRBD1. The CDR3 is 15 amino acids. Looked up from germline, CDR1 is WNHNN and CDR2 is SYGVQD (reference sequence). With 4 bases clipped from V and 4 bases from J, the junction kept 7 bases outside the gene matches. The CDR3 here is CASSGDRALGTEAFF. CDR3 coding DNA: TGCGCCAGCAGTGGGGACAGGGCCCTGGGCACTGAAGCTTTCTTT.

This sequence joins TRBV7-3 and TRBJ1-2; 8 bases are a match to TRBD1. The CDR3 is made up of 14 amino acids. J lost 6 bases, V lost 3 bases, and 6 bases had no gene match. The germline gives CDR1 SGHTA, CDR2 FQGTGA. CDR3 in DNA: TGTGCCAGCAGCTTCTCGACAGGGGCGGATGGCTACACCTTC. Translated: CASSFSTGADGYTF.

V is TRBV2 and J is TRBJ2-3; 11 bases agree with TRBD2. The V gene's germline CDR1 is SNHLY and CDR2 FYNNEI. The CDR3 is 16 amino acids. Germline trimming cut 3 bases from V and 4 bases from J; bases unmatched to any gene: 6. This CDR3 reads CASSDVLGLAADTQYF. The CDR3 DNA sequence: TGTGCCAGCAGTGACGTCCTGGGACTAGCGGCAGATACGCAGTATTTT.

This chain uses TRBV5-1 with TRBJ2-3; D uncertain. Deletions cut 4 bases from V and 7 bases from J, with 10 bases between. CDR3 length equals 12 residues. Germline values: CDR1 SGHRS, CDR2 YFSETQ. CDR3 in amino acids: CASSNDTYTQYF. CDR3 nucleotide sequence: TGCGCCAGCAGCAACGACACTTATACGCAGTATTTT.

J is TRBJ1-5 and V is TRBV21-1; the table assigns TRBD1, which was not confirmed against the DNA. TRBV21-1 is deemed a pseudogene. The CDR3 consists of 13 residues. The CDR3 sequence is CATLDRGHQPQHF. Written as DNA, the CDR3 is TGTGCCACCTTAGACAGGGGACATCAGCCCCAGCATTTT.